This TCR beta chain is from a study of CD4 T cells in relation to SARS-CoV-2 and coronaviruses. Germline-derived CDR1 and CDR2 are SGHDN and FVKESK. The V end was cut by 1 base, the J end by 4 bases, with 2 bases between. The CDR3 has 11 residues. Clones were sequenced by immunoSEQ multiplex PCR, and TCRdb holds only the in-frame ones, with some missing. This table holds fewer than 45,000 clones, approximately 80% found once. Remarks on this clone: The antigen remains unidentified.

The receptor was isolated from an adult with COVID-19. This chain joins TRBV14 and TRBJ2-7, with no clear D. Sequenced: naive CD4+ T cells from PBMCs, cultured in vitro. This sample's subset: naive CD4+ T cells isolated by negative enrichment. CDR3 in amino acids: CASSQAYEQYF. The CDR3 region has the DNA TGTGCCAGCAGCCAAGCTTACGAGCAGTACTTC.